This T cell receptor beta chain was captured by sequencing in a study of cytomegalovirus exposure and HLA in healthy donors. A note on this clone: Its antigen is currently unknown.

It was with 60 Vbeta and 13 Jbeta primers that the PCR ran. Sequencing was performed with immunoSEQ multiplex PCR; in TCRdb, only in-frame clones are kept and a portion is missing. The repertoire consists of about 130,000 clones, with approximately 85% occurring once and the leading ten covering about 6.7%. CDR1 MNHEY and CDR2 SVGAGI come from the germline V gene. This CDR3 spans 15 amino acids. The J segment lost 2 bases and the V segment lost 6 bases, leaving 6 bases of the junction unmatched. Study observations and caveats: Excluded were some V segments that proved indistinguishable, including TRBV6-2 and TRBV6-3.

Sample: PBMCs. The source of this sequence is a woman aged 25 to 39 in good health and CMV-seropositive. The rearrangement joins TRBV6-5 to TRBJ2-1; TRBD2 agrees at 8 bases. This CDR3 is CASRPSGGTYNEQFF. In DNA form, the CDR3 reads TGTGCCAGCAGACCAAGCGGGGGAACCTACAATGAGCAGTTCTTC.